The T cell receptor (beta chain) under discussion was sequenced for a study of shared clonotypes between healthy human individuals. Study overall: CD8 memory received one plate per donor, CD8 naive two, CD4 memory three and CD4 naive three.

Here immunoSEQ multiplex PCR was the method, and the copy in TCRdb shows in-frame clones only, minus some. The data show around 940,000 clones, with approximately 80% seen just once and approximately 1.5% held by the top ten. CD4+ cells were split into CD45RA+ naive and CD45RA-negative memory subsets. V lost 0 bases to trimming and J lost 1 base, with 8 bases between them. Per the germline V gene, CDR1 is SGHKS and CDR2 is YYEKEE (reference sequence). This CDR3 has 16 residues. The sequence came from a man aged 18 to 30 in good health. The chain carries TRBV5-5 and TRBJ1-6, with no clear D. The sample was memory CD4+ T cells sorted from blood. This sample's subset: CD45RA-negative fraction. The CDR3 region is CASSLGAQSYNSPLHF. The DNA of the CDR3 is TGTGCCAGCAGCTTGGGGGCACAGTCCTATAATTCACCCCTCCACTTT.